This TCR beta chain was recovered during a study of blood T cell repertoires in COVID-19 (dated by TCRdb to 2018 to 2020). For the study in its entirety: The collaborator samples originated in the United States, Italy and Spain and spanned the acute and convalescent phases of COVID-19. The dataset comprised deeply sampled blood TCRbeta repertoires from subjects exposed to, actively infected with, or recovered from COVID-19. A freely available public database, intended as a resource for researchers studying the immune response to SARS-CoV-2, is where the repertoires were released. The material from the prospective study consisted of cDNA or gDNA derived from T cells, B-cell-depleted T cells, or PBMCs. The samples were drawn from the first 160 participants of the ongoing ImmuneRACE study and from 1,200 or so subjects provided by 6 global collaborators. Where HLA class I and class II types were available, the types were taken from metadata supplied by the sample provider, not from assay-based typing. The sample metadata nearly always contained a de-identified subject ID, COVID-19 status, age in years and sex. Study-level results and caveats: The quantity of clinical and demographic metadata differed by source and by participant and was supplied without curation.

The immunoSEQ Assay, a bias-controlled multiplex PCR, was used to amplify TCRbeta CDR3 regions from genomic DNA. Turning to the authors' computational methods: The number of nucleated cells in each sample was estimated from the amplification of reference gene primers within the assay. To quantify the absolute abundance of each unique TCRbeta CDR3 rearrangement, sequence reads were collapsed and filtered. Productive Simpson clonality was computed per sample as the square root of Simpson's diversity index over productive rearrangements. What TCRdb holds here is the immuneACCESS table cut down to in-frame rearrangements. Part of the clones is not present; checked against another copy, under half of the missing clones reflect an unresolved V gene, and the others are unexplained. V and J calls and clone size are given by that table; D and trimming were obtained from the DNA. The table for this sample lists about 250,000 clones; roughly four fifths of them were counted only once. The ten largest clones capture around 4.7% of the sample.

The CDR3 holds 15 amino acids from the cysteine to the phenylalanine. CDR3 DNA is the only sequence kept; it has 45 bases, read in frame from the first base. CDR1 and CDR2 were assigned from the germline V gene as SNHLY and FYNNEI. Trimming takes 4 bases off V and 4 bases off J; junction bases not matched to a gene: 7. Collaborating institutions collected whole blood in K2EDTA tubes following their own protocols. For TCRbeta analysis, collaborators shipped samples as frozen whole blood, isolated PBMCs, or DNA extracted from either of those sample types. This clone was picked up a small number of times. Its cognate antigen has yet to be identified. No per-base quality is available; no much larger clone lies one base away.

The chain joins TRBV2 to TRBJ1-5; 7 middle bases align to TRBD1. Sequenced material: peripheral blood. The origin of this receptor is a woman in her 70s with acute or convalescent COVID-19. The CDR3 protein sequence reads: CASSGQGRENQPQHF. The base sequence is TGTGCCAGCAGTGGACAGGGAAGAGAGAATCAGCCCCAGCATTTT.